This T cell receptor (beta chain) came from a study of cytomegalovirus exposure and HLA in healthy donors. Whole-study context: About 85 million unique TCRs from HLA-typed donors were held in an early release of data.

The primer mix had 60 Vbeta and 13 Jbeta primers. The repertoire was sequenced with immunoSEQ multiplex PCR; TCRdb's copy has only in-frame clones and lacks some. The sample yields around 150,000 clones, 70% to 80% seen once. V gave up 2 bases and J gave up 1 base, with 8 bases separating them. CDR3 length equals 14 residues. Germline CDR1 is SGHTA and CDR2 is FQGNSA. This clone was seen a few times. Antigen: not known. Study observations and caveats: A few V segments could not be told apart, such as TRBV6-2 and TRBV6-3, and were left out. The productive fraction for most TCR beta V segments was about 90% or about 30% in an earlier analysis. Accurate prediction of most subjects' HLA-A and HLA-B alleles from TCR beta sequences was reported.

The sequence was collected from a man in his sixties in good health and CMV-seronegative. V gene TRBV7-2 combines with J gene TRBJ2-5; D is unresolved. Sequencing was done on a sample of PBMCs. Here the CDR3 reads CASSLIASQETQYF. Here the CDR3 DNA reads TGTGCCAGCAGCTTAATAGCCAGCCAAGAGACCCAGTACTTC.